This T cell receptor (beta chain) was identified in a study of T cells in Graves' hyperthyroidism and ophthalmopathy. This CDR3 is 15 amino acids long. V was trimmed by 5 bases and J by 3 bases, leaving 16 bases between them. The germline V gene has CDR1 SGHAT and CDR2 FQNNGV. TCR beta CDR3 regions were amplified from RNA transcripts. HTBI primers were the set used in a first-round RT-PCR of the TCR CDR3. TCRdb re-derived calls from the multiplex PCR reads in MiXCR, one entry per CDR3 protein. Here the sample spans about 770,000 distinct CDR3 sequences, 18% being singletons. Patients aged 18 to 65 with hyperthyroidism were newly diagnosed, with duration under 2 months. This clonotype was seen many times.

Source material: blood. This receptor was identified in a woman aged 45-59 years with Graves' hyperthyroidism that later progressed to Graves' ophthalmopathy. The chain combines TRBV11-2 with TRBJ1-1; D perhaps matches TRBD1 (6 bases). The CDR3 loop reads CASSRGGGLDTEAFF. CDR3 DNA: TGTGCCAGCAGCCGAGGGGGGGGGCTTGACACTGAAGCTTTCTTT.